Listed below are T cell receptor beta chains from one sample, sequenced in a study of blood T cell repertoires in COVID-19. Measured with immunoSEQ multiplex PCR; TCRdb has only the in-frame clones, and not every one. This sample has tens of thousands of clones; about 83% occur once, and the top ten carry around 6.4%. Sequencing used peripheral blood. The source of these receptors is a woman aged 55-70 years with COVID-19, enrolled during active disease. The CDR3 runs from the conserved cysteine through the conserved F or W. D genes are given only for firm matches. Clone sizes are given selectively: once, few, many, or a class where the clone is expanded.

d_call j_call v_call clone_size cdr3_nt cdr3_aa
. TRBJ1-5 TRBV7-8 . TGTGCCAGCAGCTTAGTAGTCGGGGGGAATCAGCCCCAGCATTTT CASSLVVGGNQPQHF
. TRBJ1-6 TRBV28 few TGTGCCAGCAGTCTCGTCCCAGGGACCTATAATTCACCCCTCCACTTT CASSLVPGTYNSPLHF
TRBD2 TRBJ2-2 TRBV3-1/TRBV3-2 . TGTGCCAGCAGCCAAGGAATCGGGACTAGCGGGATTGGTTCACGTACCGGGGAGCTGTTTTTT CASSQGIGTSGIGSRTGELFF
. TRBJ1-1 TRBV2 . TGTGCCGCCAGGAGGAGGGAGCCTGAAGCTTTCTTT CAARRREPEAFF
. TRBJ1-1 TRBV7-2 . TGTGCCAGCAGCTTAGCGTGGGGGCAGGCGAACACTGAAGCTTTCTTT CASSLAWGQANTEAFF
TRBD2 TRBJ2-1 TRBV14 . TGTGCCAGCAGCCACCTAGCGGGGGTCTACAATGAGCAGTTCTTC CASSHLAGVYNEQFF
. TRBJ2-2 TRBV21-1 . TGTGCCAGCAGCTTACAGGGACAGGCTTACACCTCCGGGGAGCTGTTTTTT CASSLQGQAYTSGELFF
TRBD1 TRBJ2-1 TRBV25-1 few TGTGCCAGCAGAGGGGGCGTTGAGCAGTTCTTC CASRGGVEQFF
TRBD1 TRBJ2-5 TRBV6-5 . TGTGCCAGCAGTTATCCGACAGGGGGCATGGAGACCCAGTACTTC CASSYPTGGMETQYF
TRBD2 TRBJ2-7 TRBV4-2 . TGTGCCAGCAGCCGGGGGGGACTAGCGGGAGTATACCCCTACGAGCAGTACTTC CASSRGGLAGVYPYEQYF
. TRBJ1-1 TRBV2 . TGTGCCAGCAGTGACCCAGCGGCGGGTCGGACTGAAGCTTTCTTT CASSDPAAGRTEAFF
. TRBJ1-1 TRBV4-1 . TGCGCCAGCAGGCCTCAGGCGAACACTGAAGCTTTCTTT CASRPQANTEAFF
TRBD1 TRBJ2-7 TRBV4-1 . TGCGCCAGCAGCCAAGAACGCCCCCAACAGGGGGTTACCTACGAGCAGTACTTC CASSQERPQQGVTYEQYF
. TRBJ1-2 TRBV6-5 . TGTGCCAGCAGTCAATCTAACTATGGCTACACCTTC CASSQSNYGYTF
. TRBJ2-2 TRBV2 . TGTGCCAGCAGTGGGTTCCGCGTTGGCACCGGGGAGCTGTTTTTT CASSGFRVGTGELFF
. TRBJ2-2 TRBV5-1 once TGCGCCAGCAGCTTGGCAAAAACGAACACCGGGGAGCTGTTTTTT CASSLAKTNTGELFF
. TRBJ1-6 TRBV9 . TGTGCCAGCAGCGTAGCCAGAAATAATTCACCCCTCCACTTT CASSVARNNSPLHF
. TRBJ1-4 TRBV10-3 few TGTGCCATCAGTGAGCGGGGGGGCCTCGATGAAAAACTGTTTTTT CAISERGGLDEKLFF
TRBD2 TRBJ2-1 TRBV5-1 . TGCGCCAGCAGCTTGAAGACTAGCCACAATGAGCAGTTCTTC CASSLKTSHNEQFF
. TRBJ1-2 TRBV3-1/TRBV3-2 . TGTGCCAGCAGCCAAGTAACAGGGCACCATGGCTACACCTTC CASSQVTGHHGYTF
. TRBJ2-1 TRBV10-1 . TGCGCCAGCAGTGCAGACTTCACGTCCTACAATGAGCAGTTCTTC CASSADFTSYNEQFF
TRBD1 TRBJ2-7 TRBV5-4 . TGTGCCAGCAGCTTTAGGGACAGGGGTTCCTACGAGCAGTACTTC CASSFRDRGSYEQYF
. TRBJ1-1 TRBV6-5 . TGTGCCAGCAGTTATACAGAGAACACTGAAGCTTTCTTT CASSYTENTEAFF
. TRBJ1-2 TRBV3-1/TRBV3-2 . TGTGCCAGCAGCCAAGATTTAGGTCCGAGGAGAAACTATGGCTACACCTTC CASSQDLGPRRNYGYTF
TRBD1 TRBJ1-6 TRBV2 . TGTGCCAGCAGGAGGGACAGTTATAATTCACCCCTCCACTTT CASRRDSYNSPLHF
TRBD2 TRBJ2-1 TRBV19 . TGTGCCAGTAGTATACGGGGCGGGAGTCTTGGTGAGCAGTTCTTC CASSIRGGSLGEQFF
TRBD2 TRBJ2-7 TRBV6-2/TRBV6-3 . TGTGCCAGCAGCCGTAGCCCCAGCGGGAGTATACCTCCCGAGCAGTACTTC CASSRSPSGSIPPEQYF
TRBD1 TRBJ1-5 TRBV28 few TGTGCCAGCACCTCGACGGGACAGGGCAATCAGCCCCAGCATTTT CASTSTGQGNQPQHF
TRBD1 TRBJ1-1 TRBV29-1 . TGCAGCGTAACGGACAGGGCGGACACTGAAGCTTTCTTT CSVTDRADTEAFF
. TRBJ2-5 TRBV7-2 once TGTGCCAGCAGCTTAAACCCCAACTCGGAAGAGACCCAGTACTTC CASSLNPNSEETQYF
. TRBJ2-7 TRBV2 . TGTGCCAGCAGTGAGGGGGCTGCCTACGAGCAGTACTTC CASSEGAAYEQYF
TRBD1 TRBJ1-6 TRBV18 once TGTGCCAGCTCCCCTATCGGCCGGGACAGCAATAATTCACCCCTCCACTTT CASSPIGRDSNNSPLHF
TRBD1 TRBJ1-2 TRBV27 once TGTGCCAGCAGGAGACAGGGGATTAACTCTAACTATGGCTACACCTTC CASRRQGINSNYGYTF
. TRBJ1-4 TRBV19 . TGTGCCAGTAGTATTAGTGCAACTAATGAAAAACTGTTTTTT CASSISATNEKLFF
TRBD1 TRBJ2-5 TRBV24-1 once TGTGCCACCAGTGAAAAACAGGGGTGGCTGGAGACCCAGTACTTC CATSEKQGWLETQYF
TRBD1 TRBJ1-5 TRBV28 . TGTGCCAGCAGTTTTGAGGGGGCCCATCAGCCCCAGCATTTT CASSFEGAHQPQHF
TRBD1 TRBJ1-5 TRBV19 . TGTGCCAGTACGGAGGACAGGCGACATCAGCCCCAGCATTTT CASTEDRRHQPQHF
TRBD1 TRBJ2-7 TRBV18 . TGTGCCAGCTCATTACTCTCCGACAGGGGCGCCGCCTACGAGCAGTACTTC CASSLLSDRGAAYEQYF
TRBD1 TRBJ2-7 TRBV18 . TGTGCCAGCCCACCACCGACAGGGAACCACGAGCAGTACTTC CASPPPTGNHEQYF
. TRBJ2-5 TRBV10-3 . TGTGCCATCAGTGAGTCGTGGGGAGGGGGGGCTAGGATTGCGGAGACCCAGTACTTC CAISESWGGGARIAETQYF
TRBD2 TRBJ2-4 TRBV15 once TGTGCCACCACCCCGGATGCTGGGCAGCGGGAGGGCCATGGCAAAAACATTCAGTACTTC CATTPDAGQREGHGKNIQYF
TRBD1 TRBJ2-6 TRBV4-2 . TGTGCCAGCAGCCAAGGACAGGGCAACTCTGGGGCCAACGTCCTGACTTTC CASSQGQGNSGANVLTF
. TRBJ1-4 TRBV5-4 . TGTGCCAGCAGCTCAAGACAGAATGAAAAACTGTTTTTT CASSSRQNEKLFF
TRBD1 TRBJ2-1 TRBV5-5 . TGTGCCAGCAGCCCACTAAACACAGGGGCTGAGCAGTTCTTC CASSPLNTGAEQFF
. TRBJ1-3 TRBV7-8 . TGTGCCAGCAGCTTAGCGACAGGAACGACTGGAAACACCATATATTTT CASSLATGTTGNTIYF
. TRBJ1-5 TRBV30 . TGTGCCTGGGGAGGGGAGTTTGGTCAGCCCCAGCATTTT CAWGGEFGQPQHF
TRBD1 TRBJ2-7 TRBV3-1/TRBV3-2 . TGTGCCAGCAGCCAAGACAGGGGGTTCCCTTACGAGCAGTACTTC CASSQDRGFPYEQYF
. TRBJ1-5 TRBV2 . TGTGCCAGCAGTGGACGGGACTACAATCAGCCCCAGCATTTT CASSGRDYNQPQHF
TRBD1 TRBJ1-5 TRBV28 . TGTGCCAGCAGTTTCGAGGGGGCGCGTCCGGGTCAGCCCCAGCATTTT CASSFEGARPGQPQHF
TRBD1 TRBJ2-7 TRBV4-1 . TGCGCCAGCAGCCAAGCGTTCAGGGGGCAAAACGAGCAGTACTTC CASSQAFRGQNEQYF
. TRBJ2-1 TRBV27 few TGTGCCAGCAGTTCGGGGTTAGAGCAGTTCTTC CASSSGLEQFF
TRBD2 TRBJ2-3 TRBV30 . TGTGCCTGGAGTTCCTCGGGGGGAGATACGCAGTATTTT CAWSSSGGDTQYF
TRBD1 TRBJ2-5 TRBV5-1 . TGCGCCAGCAGCCTGGCCCCACCGCTGACAGGGAAAGAGACCCAGTACTTC CASSLAPPLTGKETQYF
TRBD1 TRBJ2-3 TRBV19 . TGTGCCAGTAGTAGGGGACAGGGGGCGGTCATAGATACGCAGTATTTT CASSRGQGAVIDTQYF
. TRBJ1-1 TRBV28 . TGTGCCAGCAGTTTGGGACCTCGGAGGGGCGAAGCTTTCTTT CASSLGPRRGEAFF
TRBD1 TRBJ1-5 TRBV7-9 . TGTGCCAGCAGCGACGATTCCGGGACAGGGGGCTATAGCAATCAGCCCCAGCATTTT CASSDDSGTGGYSNQPQHF
. TRBJ1-6 TRBV7-2 . TGTGCCAGCAGCTTTAGGACAGTCCGGCGGTCCCTCCACTTT CASSFRTVRRSLHF
TRBD1 TRBJ1-3 TRBV14 . TGTGCCAGCAGCCAGATACAGGGGGTCGGAAACACCATATATTTT CASSQIQGVGNTIYF